The 32 T cell receptor beta chains below were found in one sample sequenced in a study of shared clonotypes between healthy human individuals. Sequencing was performed with immunoSEQ multiplex PCR; in TCRdb, only in-frame clones are kept and a portion is missing. The table has 2 million to 2.5 million clones, 93% seen once; the top ten hold approximately 0.36%. The sequenced sample was naive CD4+ T cells from PBMCs. Documented subset: CD45RA+ positively selected. The receptors stem from a man younger than 30 in good health. Some clones in this sample may be carry-over from other donors' samples.

In nucleotides, the CDR3 is TGTGCCAGCAGCCCCGATCGGACCGTTCGGACGCAGTATTTT. Its protein is CASSPDRTVRTQYF. This rearrangement joins TRBV7-2 to TRBJ2-3; D remains unclear. This CDR3 region has 14 residues. Germline V gene sequence: CDR1 SGHTA, CDR2 FQGNSA. Trimming removed 5 bases at V and 9 bases at J, with 18 bases between.

This clone was detected once. This chain uses TRBV5-1 with TRBJ2-3; D uncertain. Germline assignment: CDR1 SGHRS and CDR2 YFSETQ. V gave up 2 bases and J gave up 0 bases, with 10 bases separating them. The CDR3 consists of 15 residues. The CDR3 DNA follows: TGCGCCAGCAGCTTTAGTGGCGGCAGCACAGATACGCAGTATTTT. Its translation: CASSFSGGSTDTQYF.

This rearrangement joins TRBV7-3 to TRBJ2-2; 8 bases align to TRBD2. This CDR3 has 15 amino acids. V shed 5 bases, J shed 2 bases, and the junction held 4 bases outside the gene matches. Germline V gene sequence: CDR1 SGHTA, CDR2 FQGTGA. The CDR3 coding sequence is TGTGCCAGCAGCCTAGGGACTAGTAACACCGGGGAGCTGTTTTTT. Amino acid sequence: CASSLGTSNTGELFF.

V usage is TRBV28 and J usage is TRBJ2-7; D possibly corresponds to TRBD2 (5 bases). Trimming shortened V by 7 bases and J by 1 base, and 14 bases separated the two germline ends. The CDR3 sequence is 14 residues long. Germline loops: CDR1 MDHEN, CDR2 SYDVKM. This CDR3 is CASTSGGVSYEQYF. CDR3 sequence (DNA): TGTGCCAGCACCTCAGGAGGTGTGTCCTACGAGCAGTACTTC.

This clone was observed a handful of times. The genes are TRBV7-2 and TRBJ1-2; D not resolved. V gave up 2 bases and J gave up 7 bases, with 5 bases separating them. The length of the CDR3 is 11 residues. The V gene's germline CDR1 is SGHTA and CDR2 FQGNSA. The CDR3 protein is CASSLSAGYTF. The DNA for the CDR3 is TGTGCCAGCAGCTTATCGGCTGGCTACACCTTC.

This chain connects TRBV4-1 to TRBJ2-1; D might be TRBD1 (5 bases). This CDR3 has 15 amino acids. Trimming shortened V by 2 bases and J by 10 bases, and 18 bases separated the two germline ends. Per germline, CDR1 MGHRA and CDR2 YSYEKL. The CDR3 loop is CASSQRGQGKIEQFF. CDR3 in DNA: TGCGCCAGCAGCCAAAGGGGTCAGGGAAAAATCGAGCAGTTCTTC.

The chain links TRBV15 to TRBJ2-1; possible D gene TRBD2, 6 bases. The CDR3 is 15 amino acids. V dropped 7 bases and J dropped 4 bases, with 17 bases sitting between them. Germline V gene data show CDR1 as LNHNV and CDR2 as YYDKDF (reference sequence). The DNA of the CDR3 is TGTGCCACCATGGATTACCGACGGGGGTACAATGAGCAGTTCTTC. This encodes CATMDYRRGYNEQFF.

The chain has TRBV29-1 and TRBJ2-2; the match to TRBD1 covers 9 bases. After removal of 5 bases from V and 6 bases from J, the junction contained 4 bases not matched to a gene. CDR1 is SQVTM and CDR2 is ANQGSEA in the germline V gene. The CDR3 loop spans 13 amino acids. The chain's CDR3 is CSVNRGRAGELFF. The CDR3 coding sequence is TGCAGCGTTAACAGGGGGCGCGCCGGGGAGCTGTTTTTT.

The chain couples TRBV2 to TRBJ1-1; a weak D match, TRBD1 (5 bases). CDR3 length equals 14 residues. V was cut by 4 bases and J by 7 bases, with 16 bases left in between. From germline, CDR1 is SNHLY and CDR2 FYNNEI. DNA for the CDR3: TGTGCCAGCAGTGTGTCGGGACGCCCGGATGAAGCTTTCTTT. Amino acids: CASSVSGRPDEAFF.

The chain couples TRBV30 to TRBJ1-2; a possible D gene is TRBD1 (5 bases). Germline lookup yields CDR1 GTSNPN and CDR2 SVGIG (reference sequence). V gave up 2 bases and J gave up 0 bases, with 19 bases separating them. The length of the CDR3 is 17 residues. The CDR3 sequence is CAWSFPRPRDPNYGYTF. DNA of the CDR3: TGTGCCTGGAGTTTCCCTCGACCCAGGGACCCTAACTATGGCTACACCTTC.

Remarks on this clone: The identical CDR3 is also encoded by other nucleotide sequences in the sample. J is TRBJ2-7 and V is TRBV28; the D call may be TRBD1 or TRBD2 (5 bases each). This CDR3 comprises 14 residues. Germline V gene data show CDR1 as MDHEN and CDR2 as SYDVKM. Between the trimmed V and J ends, which lost 5 bases and 2 bases, there was a span of 13 bases. The chain's CDR3 is CASSPGTGTYEQYF. The CDR3 nucleotides are TGTGCCAGCAGTCCGGGGACCGGTACCTACGAGCAGTACTTC.

The table lists this clone with a count of one. Other DNA sequences of this sample code for an identical CDR3. The V and J genes are TRBV5-1 and TRBJ2-7, with 8 nucleotides matching TRBD2. The germline V gene encodes CDR1 SGHRS and CDR2 YFSETQ. V shed 0 bases and J 4 bases; nucleotides not matched to a gene: 6. The CDR3 is made up of 15 amino acids. For the CDR3, the DNA is TGCGCCAGCAGCTTGGTTTCGGGAGGGCCTTACGAGCAGTACTTC. Residues: CASSLVSGGPYEQYF.

The chain uses TRBV5-1 and TRBJ2-7, with 7 bases that match TRBD2. Germline V lookup: CDR1 SGHRS, CDR2 YFSETQ. V shed 0 bases and J 5 bases; nucleotides not matched to a gene: 8. This CDR3 is built from 15 residues. Here the CDR3 reads CASSLGVAGINEQYF. The CDR3 bases are TGCGCCAGCAGCTTGGGGGTAGCGGGTATCAACGAGCAGTACTTC.

Notes on this clone: Additional DNA sequences in this sample encode the identical CDR3. The rearrangement uses TRBV5-6 and TRBJ2-2; 12 positions match TRBD2. From germline, CDR1 is SGHDT and CDR2 YYEEEE. The V segment lost 4 bases and the J segment 5 bases; nucleotides outside the gene matches: 3. The CDR3 covers 15 residues. The chain's CDR3 is CASSLLAGGTGELFF. The CDR3 DNA reads as TGTGCCAGCAGCCTACTAGCGGGAGGAACCGGGGAGCTGTTTTTT.

This rearrangement joins TRBV30 to TRBJ1-5; maybe TRBD1 (5 bases). CDR3 length: 13 residues. Trimming shortened V by 3 bases and J by 5 bases, and 11 bases separated the two germline ends. Per germline, CDR1 GTSNPN and CDR2 SVGIG (reference sequence). In DNA, the CDR3 is TGTGCCTGGAGGCAGGGAATTGATCAGCCCCAGCATTTT. It yields the protein CAWRQGIDQPQHF.

V gene TRBV11-2 combines with J gene TRBJ2-7, with 9 positions matching TRBD2. Germline CDR1 is SGHAT and CDR2 is FQNNGV. The CDR3 covers 16 residues. V was clipped by 4 bases and J by 2 bases; unmatched bases: 9. CDR3 in amino acids: CASSWMTSGEPYEQYF. CDR3 DNA sequence: TGTGCCAGCAGCTGGATGACTAGCGGTGAACCCTACGAGCAGTACTTC.

This chain links TRBV28 with TRBJ2-6; no reliable D call. Per the germline V gene, CDR1 is MDHEN and CDR2 is SYDVKM. Deletions cut 8 bases from V and 3 bases from J, with 8 bases between. The CDR3 runs 13 residues. CDR3 in amino acids: CASGLSGANVLTF. In nucleotides, the CDR3 is TGTGCCAGCGGCTTAAGTGGGGCCAACGTCCTGACTTTC. Filled out from reference TRBV28 and TRBJ2-6, the complete variable domain reads DVKVTQSSRYLVKRTGEKVFLECVQDMDHENMFWYRQDPGLGLRLIYFSYDVKMKEKGDIPEGYSVSREKKERFSLILESASTNQTSMYLCASGLSGANVLTFGAGSRLTVL.

The chain combines TRBV6-5 with TRBJ2-1; no clear D gene. The CDR3 extends over 12 amino acids. The V gene lost 6 bases and the J gene lost 8 bases, with 11 bases spanning the gap. The germline V gene has CDR1 MNHEY and CDR2 SVGAGI. This chain's CDR3 is CASRNALDEQFF. CDR3 bases: TGTGCCAGCAGGAACGCCCTCGATGAGCAGTTCTTC.

This clone was counted once. The chain joins TRBV30 to TRBJ2-7, with 9 bases that match TRBD2. Germline CDR1 and CDR2: GTSNPN and SVGIG (reference sequence). The CDR3 length is 12 residues. CDR3 DNA sequence: TGTGCACTAGCGGGTTATAACTACGAGCAGTACTTC. It yields the protein CALAGYNYEQYF.

The V gene is TRBV30, the J gene TRBJ1-2, with D maybe TRBD1 (5 bases). The CDR3 spans 12 residues. Deletions cut 6 bases from V and 6 bases from J, with 14 bases between. Per germline, CDR1 GTSNPN and CDR2 SVGIG (reference sequence). CDR3 region: CACLGAGDGYTF. The DNA of the CDR3 is TGTGCCTGCTTAGGGGCGGGGGATGGCTACACCTTC.

The chain couples TRBV28 to TRBJ2-1; D unresolved. Trimming took off 1 base at V and 2 bases at J, with 6 bases between the two ends. This CDR3 has 14 residues. Looked up from germline, CDR1 is MDHEN and CDR2 is SYDVKM. The CDR3 region is CASSLFWAYNEQFF. DNA for the CDR3: TGTGCCAGCAGTTTATTCTGGGCCTACAATGAGCAGTTCTTC.

This sequence joins TRBV5-1 and TRBJ2-4; tentatively, D is TRBD2 (5 bases). Germline V gene data show CDR1 as SGHRS and CDR2 as YFSETQ. The CDR3 is made up of 13 amino acids. V shed 4 bases and J shed 6 bases, with 11 bases lying between them. The CDR3 DNA reads as TGCGCCAGCAGCGATCTGGACTCAAACATTCAGTACTTC. This encodes CASSDLDSNIQYF.

The gene calls are TRBV7-8 and TRBJ1-2; D is undetermined. The CDR3 totals 15 residues. V lost 2 bases, J lost 4 bases, and 14 bases lay in between. Germline V CDR1 and CDR2: SGHVS, FQNEAQ. As DNA, the CDR3 is TGTGCCAGCAGCTTACGTACAGAAGCGTTCTATGGCTACACCTTC. Encoded protein: CASSLRTEAFYGYTF.

The V and J genes are TRBV28 and TRBJ1-3; maybe TRBD1 (5 bases). The germline gives CDR1 MDHEN, CDR2 SYDVKM. The V and J ends lost 3 bases and 0 bases respectively, with 15 bases between them. The CDR3 spans 17 residues. The CDR3 reads CASSLGRWGSSGNTIYF. CDR3 nucleotides: TGTGCCAGCAGTTTGGGTCGGTGGGGCAGCTCTGGAAACACCATATATTTT.

The rearrangement joins TRBV2 to TRBJ2-7, with 12 bases fitting TRBD1. Germline assignment: CDR1 SNHLY and CDR2 FYNNEI. The CDR3 contains 12 residues. V lost 11 bases to trimming and J lost 5 bases; unmatched junction nucleotides: 4. The CDR3 DNA is TGTGCCTGCCGGGACAGGGGGCACGAGCAGTACTTC. Translating gives CACRDRGHEQYF.

CDR3 region: CAISERLANTGELFF. In DNA, the CDR3 is TGTGCCATCAGTGAGAGACTCGCGAACACCGGGGAGCTGTTTTTT. The V gene is TRBV10-3, the J gene TRBJ2-2; D remains unclear. Germline V lookup: CDR1 ENHRY, CDR2 SYGVKD. The CDR3 has 15 amino acids. Between the trimmed V and J ends, which lost 2 bases and 0 bases, there was a span of 7 bases.

The CDR3 spells CASSIAGTSNTGELFF. The CDR3 coding sequence is TGTGCCAGTAGTATAGCGGGGACTTCAAACACCGGGGAGCTGTTTTTT. V gene TRBV19 combines with J gene TRBJ2-2; perhaps TRBD2 as D (6 bases). The CDR3 is made up of 16 amino acids. The V end was cut by 1 base, the J end by 2 bases, with 11 bases between. From germline, CDR1 is LNHDA and CDR2 SQIVND (reference sequence).

The gene calls are TRBV28 and TRBJ2-7; possible D gene TRBD2, 7 bases. The CDR3 is 16 amino acids. V dropped 5 bases and J dropped 5 bases, with 22 bases sitting between them. Germline CDR1 is MDHEN and CDR2 is SYDVKM. CDR3 bases: TGTGCCAGCAGTACCGAGGGGGTCGGGAGGCGCCACGAGCAGTACTTC. This sequence encodes CASSTEGVGRRHEQYF.

The chain has TRBV28 and TRBJ2-7, with 8 bases lining up with TRBD2. This CDR3 contains 17 residues. V dropped 7 bases and J dropped 0; count of bases not matched to a gene: 14. The germline V gene has CDR1 MDHEN and CDR2 SYDVKM. The CDR3 protein is CASTGGYRTKHSYEQYF. CDR3 bases: TGTGCCAGCACGGGAGGGTATCGTACCAAGCACTCCTACGAGCAGTACTTC.

The chain recombines TRBV6-1 with TRBJ1-5; D remains ambiguous. CDR1 is MNHNS, CDR2 SASEGT, per germline. The length of the CDR3 is 15 residues. The V end was cut by 3 bases, the J end by 0 bases, with 9 bases between. This CDR3 is CASSDQRVSNQPQHF. In nucleotides, the CDR3 is TGTGCCAGCAGTGACCAGCGGGTTAGCAATCAGCCCCAGCATTTT.

The chain employs TRBV19 and TRBJ1-5, with D tentatively TRBD1 (6 bases). The CDR3 extends over 16 amino acids. V lost 0 bases and J lost 9, with 18 bases in between. Germline CDR1 is LNHDA and CDR2 is SQIVND (reference sequence). The CDR3 region has the DNA TGTGCCAGTAGTATAGACTCGCGGGGGGCCGAATGGCCCCAGCATTTT. Its protein is CASSIDSRGAEWPQHF.

Of note for this clone: At one end the junction does not follow the germline gene, possibly because of a read error. The sample carries other DNA sequences with the same CDR3. The genes are TRBV4-2 and TRBJ2-7; 14 bases fit TRBD2. CDR3 length: 18 amino acids. Looked up from germline, CDR1 is LGHNA and CDR2 is YNFKEQ. In DNA form, the CDR3 reads TGTGCCAGCAGCCAAGGACTAGCGGGAGGGCCCACCTCCTATGAGCAGTACTTC. Translation gives CASSQGLAGGPTSYEQYF.